This note documents a single T cell receptor beta chain sequence. The data were taken from a study of blood T cell repertoires in COVID-19. The wider study: COVID-19 samples collected from the United States, Italy and Spain covered acute and convalescent phases.

Trimming removed 5 bases from V and 1 base from J; junction bases left unmatched: 3. Germline V lookup: CDR1 LGHDT, CDR2 YNNKEL (reference sequence). This CDR3 has 14 residues. As handled by the study authors: Cell counts per sample came from amplifying reference gene primers. Measured with immunoSEQ multiplex PCR; TCRdb has only the in-frame clones, and not every one. The V and J calls and clone size were taken over from that table, and D and trimming were inferred from the DNA. This table has about 140,000 clones, 82% appearing once. The sample comprised peripheral blood. This sequence originates from a woman older than 75 with acute or convalescent COVID-19. V and J are TRBV3-1 (or the pseudogene TRBV3-2) and TRBJ1-1; TRBD1 matches 8 bases. The CDR3 reads CASSFGQGNTEAFF. The CDR3 DNA follows: TGTGCCAGCAGCTTCGGACAGGGGAACACTGAAGCTTTCTTT.